A selection of T cell receptor beta chains follows, all from one sample in a study of metastatic and nonmetastatic thyroid tumors. MiXCR re-clonotyped the PCR reads for TCRdb. Here the sample spans 30,000 to 40,000 clones, over 14% being singletons. Specimen: blood. Receptor source: a male donor with papillary thyroid cancer or a benign thyroid nodule (not recorded which). Some clones in this sample may be carry-over from other donors' samples. Each CDR3 is given with its conserved first and last residue. Fields, in order: clone size, V gene, D gene, J gene, CDR3 DNA, CDR3 protein. A D gene is named only where the DNA matches it firmly. Size values are once, few and many counts, or a class for expanded clones, and some rows have none.

size: many
V: TRBV5-4
D: -
J: TRBJ2-3
DNA: TGTGCCAGCAGCTTTGGAGGGGAAGATACGCAGTATTTT
CDR3: CASSFGGEDTQYF

size: many
V: TRBV20-1
D: -
J: TRBJ2-4
DNA: TGCAGTGCTAGAGATCTTAATACCCTAGCCAAAAACATTCAGTACTTC
CDR3: CSARDLNTLAKNIQYF

size: many
V: TRBV7-2
D: -
J: TRBJ2-3
DNA: TGTGCCAGCAGTTCCACAGATACGCAGTATTTT
CDR3: CASSSTDTQYF

size: few
V: TRBV19
D: TRBD1
J: TRBJ2-7
DNA: TGTGTCAGTAGAGGGTACAGGGGGACCTACGAGCAGTACTTC
CDR3: CVSRGYRGTYEQYF

size: few
V: TRBV12-3/TRBV12-4
D: TRBD2
J: TRBJ2-7
DNA: TGCGCCAGCAGCCCGGACGAGACCGCTAGCGGAAGGGATGCGCAGTACTTC
CDR3: CASSPDETASGRDAQYF

size: many
V: TRBV6-1
D: TRBD2
J: TRBJ2-7
DNA: TGTGCCAGTACCCGTAGGCTAGCGGGAGGGAGCTCCTACGAGCAGTACTTC
CDR3: CASTRRLAGGSSYEQYF

size: many
V: TRBV7-3
D: TRBD2
J: TRBJ2-1
DNA: TGTGCCAGCAGCCTTCCGGGACTAGCGGGAGGAATGGGCAATGAGCAGTTCTTC
CDR3: CASSLPGLAGGMGNEQFF

size: many
V: TRBV7-2
D: -
J: TRBJ1-1
DNA: TGTGCCAGCAGCCTAGCCCCCGAGTTTGGGGAGTTGGCAGGTAACACTGAAGCTTTCTTT
CDR3: CASSLAPEFGELAGNTEAFF

size: many
V: TRBV7-2
D: TRBD1
J: TRBJ2-1
DNA: TGTGCCAGCAGCGCCTACAGGGGACGGGAGTTCTTC
CDR3: CASSAYRGREFF

size: many
V: TRBV20-1
D: TRBD2
J: TRBJ2-7
DNA: TGCAGTGCTAGGGAGCGGGGGTTCCTCTCCTACGAGCAGTACTTC
CDR3: CSARERGFLSYEQYF

size: many
V: TRBV6-1
D: -
J: TRBJ1-5
DNA: TGTGCCAGCAGTCGACAGCCCAATCAGCCCCAGCATTTT
CDR3: CASSRQPNQPQHF

size: many
V: TRBV15
D: TRBD1
J: TRBJ1-1
DNA: TGTGCCACCAGCACCCGGGACAGGGGGCGCGGGAACACTGAAGCTTTCTTT
CDR3: CATSTRDRGRGNTEAFF

size: many
V: TRBV7-2
D: -
J: TRBJ2-7
DNA: TGTGCCAGCAGCCCAGACAGGTACGAGCAGTACTTC
CDR3: CASSPDRYEQYF

size: -
V: TRBV5-1
D: -
J: TRBJ2-7
DNA: TGCGCCAGCAGCTTGGACTGGGGGCGGGGCTTGGACGAGCAGTACTTC
CDR3: CASSLDWGRGLDEQYF

size: many
V: TRBV9
D: -
J: TRBJ2-1
DNA: TGTGCCAGCAGCGTAGACGGGAGTAGGAATGAGCAGTTCTTC
CDR3: CASSVDGSRNEQFF

size: many
V: TRBV6-4
D: TRBD2
J: TRBJ2-1
DNA: TGTGCCAGCAGTAGACTAGCGGGAGGGCTAAATGAGCAGTTCTTC
CDR3: CASSRLAGGLNEQFF

size: -
V: TRBV12-3/TRBV12-4
D: -
J: TRBJ2-7
DNA: TGTGCCAGCGGCCCCCCGGGGCATAACGAGCAGTACTTC
CDR3: CASGPPGHNEQYF

size: many
V: TRBV6-6
D: -
J: TRBJ1-6
DNA: TGTGCCAGCAGTTACTCGGGGTATAATTCACCCCTCCACTTT
CDR3: CASSYSGYNSPLHF

size: -
V: TRBV19
D: -
J: TRBJ2-7
DNA: TGTGCCAGTAGCAAGGGTGGTGGGGCGGTAACTTACGAGCAGTACTTC
CDR3: CASSKGGGAVTYEQYF

size: many
V: TRBV13
D: -
J: TRBJ1-3
DNA: TGTGCCAGCAAAAGGCTCTCTGGAAACACCATATATTTT
CDR3: CASKRLSGNTIYF

size: -
V: TRBV4-1
D: TRBD1
J: TRBJ1-4
DNA: TGCGCCAGCAGCCCCCCGGGAGGGGGCATTGAAAAACTGTTTTTT
CDR3: CASSPPGGGIEKLFF

size: -
V: TRBV30
D: TRBD2
J: TRBJ2-2
DNA: TGTGCCTGGAGTGGACTAGCGGGAGGGGCCGGGGAGCTGTTTTTT
CDR3: CAWSGLAGGAGELFF

size: many
V: TRBV3-1
D: -
J: TRBJ2-7
DNA: TGTGCCAGCAGCGCCGAAGGGGGGGCCCGGTACGAGCAGTACTTC
CDR3: CASSAEGGARYEQYF

size: few
V: TRBV15
D: TRBD1
J: TRBJ2-7
DNA: TGTGCCACCAGCAGAGGGACAGGGGGGATCTACGAGCAGTACTTC
CDR3: CATSRGTGGIYEQYF

size: many
V: TRBV5-1
D: TRBD2
J: TRBJ2-5
DNA: TGCGCCAGCACCAAACTAGGGAGGGAACAAGAGACCCAGTACTTC
CDR3: CASTKLGREQETQYF

size: many
V: TRBV3-1
D: TRBD1
J: TRBJ1-2
DNA: TGTGCCAGCAGCCAATATAGAGACAGGGTGTCTGGCTACACCTTC
CDR3: CASSQYRDRVSGYTF